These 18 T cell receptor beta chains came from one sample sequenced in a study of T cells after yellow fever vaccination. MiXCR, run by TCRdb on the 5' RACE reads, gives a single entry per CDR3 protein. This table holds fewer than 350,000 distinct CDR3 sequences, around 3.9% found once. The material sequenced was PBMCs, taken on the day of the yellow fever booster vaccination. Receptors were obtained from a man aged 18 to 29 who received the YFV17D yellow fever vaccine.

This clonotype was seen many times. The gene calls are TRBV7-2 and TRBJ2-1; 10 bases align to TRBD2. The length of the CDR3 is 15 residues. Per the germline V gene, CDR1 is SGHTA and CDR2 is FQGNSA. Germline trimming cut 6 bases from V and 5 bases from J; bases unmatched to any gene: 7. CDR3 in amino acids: CASRLLAGDNNEQFF. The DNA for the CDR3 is TGTGCCAGCAGGTTGCTAGCGGGGGACAACAATGAGCAGTTCTTC.

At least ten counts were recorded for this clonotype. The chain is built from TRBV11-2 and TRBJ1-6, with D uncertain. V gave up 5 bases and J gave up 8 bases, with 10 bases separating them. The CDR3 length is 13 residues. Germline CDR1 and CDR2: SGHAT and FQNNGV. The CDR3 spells CASSTTSDSPLHF. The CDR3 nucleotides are TGTGCCAGCAGCACGACGTCGGATTCACCCCTCCACTTT.

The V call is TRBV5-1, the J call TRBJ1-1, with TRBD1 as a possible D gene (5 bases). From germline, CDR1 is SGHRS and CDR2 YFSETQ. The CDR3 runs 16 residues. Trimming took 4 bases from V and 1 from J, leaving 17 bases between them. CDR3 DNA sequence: TGCGCCAGCAGCCGGGGCTTCCCGAGGGGGAACACTGAAGCTTTCTTT. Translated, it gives CASSRGFPRGNTEAFF.

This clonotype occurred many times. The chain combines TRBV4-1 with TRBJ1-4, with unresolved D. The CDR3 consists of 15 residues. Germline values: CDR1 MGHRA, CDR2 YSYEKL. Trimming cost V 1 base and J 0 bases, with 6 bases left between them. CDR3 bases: TGCGCCAGCAGCCAAGGAGGAGCAACTAATGAAAAACTGTTTTTT. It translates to CASSQGGATNEKLFF.

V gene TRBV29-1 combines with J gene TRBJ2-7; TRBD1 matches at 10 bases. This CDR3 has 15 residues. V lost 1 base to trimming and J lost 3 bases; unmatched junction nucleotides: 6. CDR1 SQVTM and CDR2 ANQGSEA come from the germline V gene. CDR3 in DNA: TGCAGCGTTGAAGGGACAGGGGGAGCTTTCTACGAGCAGTACTTC. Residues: CSVEGTGGAFYEQYF.

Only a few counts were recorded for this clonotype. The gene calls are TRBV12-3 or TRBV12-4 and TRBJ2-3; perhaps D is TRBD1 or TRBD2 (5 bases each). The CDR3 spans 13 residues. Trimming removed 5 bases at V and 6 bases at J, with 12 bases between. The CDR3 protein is CASSLGPQDTQYF. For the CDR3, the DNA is TGTGCCAGCAGTCTGGGACCCCAGGATACGCAGTATTTT.

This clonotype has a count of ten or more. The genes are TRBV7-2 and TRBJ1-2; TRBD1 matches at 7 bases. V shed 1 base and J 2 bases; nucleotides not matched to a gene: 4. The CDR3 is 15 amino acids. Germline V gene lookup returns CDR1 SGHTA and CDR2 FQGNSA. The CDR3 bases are TGTGCCAGCAGCTTAGGACAGGGTGTCAACTATGGCTACACCTTC. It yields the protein CASSLGQGVNYGYTF.

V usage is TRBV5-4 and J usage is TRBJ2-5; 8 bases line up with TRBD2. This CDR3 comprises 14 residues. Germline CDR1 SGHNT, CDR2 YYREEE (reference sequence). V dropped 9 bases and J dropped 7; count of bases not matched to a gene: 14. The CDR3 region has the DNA TGTGCCACCCTCCTGCGGGGGGACGGGGTGACCCAGTACTTC. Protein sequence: CATLLRGDGVTQYF.

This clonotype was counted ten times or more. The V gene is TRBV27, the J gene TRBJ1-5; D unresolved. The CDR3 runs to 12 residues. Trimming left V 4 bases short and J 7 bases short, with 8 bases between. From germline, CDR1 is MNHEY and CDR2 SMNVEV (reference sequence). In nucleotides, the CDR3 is TGTGCCAGCAGTTATCATGGCCAGCCCCAGCATTTT. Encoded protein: CASSYHGQPQHF.

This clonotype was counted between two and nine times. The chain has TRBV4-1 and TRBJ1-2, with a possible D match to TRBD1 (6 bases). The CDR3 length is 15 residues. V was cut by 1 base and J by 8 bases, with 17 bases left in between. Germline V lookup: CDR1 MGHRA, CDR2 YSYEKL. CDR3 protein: CASSQGWDGGAGYTF. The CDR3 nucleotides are TGCGCCAGCAGCCAAGGGTGGGACGGGGGCGCAGGCTACACCTTC.

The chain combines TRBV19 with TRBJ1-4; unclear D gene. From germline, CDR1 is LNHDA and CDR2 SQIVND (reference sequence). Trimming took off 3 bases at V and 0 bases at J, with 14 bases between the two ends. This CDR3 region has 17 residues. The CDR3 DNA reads TGTGCCAGTAGTATTGACTCCGTCGCGGCAACTAATGAAAAACTGTTTTTT. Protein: CASSIDSVAATNEKLFF.

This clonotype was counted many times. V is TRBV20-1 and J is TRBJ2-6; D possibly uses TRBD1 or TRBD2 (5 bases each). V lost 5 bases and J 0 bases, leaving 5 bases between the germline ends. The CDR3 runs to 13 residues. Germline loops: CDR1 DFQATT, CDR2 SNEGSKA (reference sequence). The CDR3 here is CSAGTSGANVLTF. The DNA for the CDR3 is TGCAGTGCTGGGACCTCTGGGGCCAACGTCCTGACTTTC.

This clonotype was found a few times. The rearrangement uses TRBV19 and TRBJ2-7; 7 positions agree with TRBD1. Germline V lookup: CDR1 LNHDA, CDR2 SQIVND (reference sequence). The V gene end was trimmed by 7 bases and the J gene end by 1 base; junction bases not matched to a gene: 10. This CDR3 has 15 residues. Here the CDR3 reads CASKERDRDSYEQYF. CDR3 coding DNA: TGTGCCAGTAAGGAAAGAGACAGGGATTCCTACGAGCAGTACTTC. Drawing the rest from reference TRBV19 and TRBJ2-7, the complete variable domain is DGGITQSPKYLFRKEGQNVTLSCEQNLNHDAMYWYRQDPGQGLRLIYYSQIVNDFQKGDIAEGYSVSREKKESFPLTVTSAQKNPTAFYLCASKERDRDSYEQYFGPGTRLTVT.

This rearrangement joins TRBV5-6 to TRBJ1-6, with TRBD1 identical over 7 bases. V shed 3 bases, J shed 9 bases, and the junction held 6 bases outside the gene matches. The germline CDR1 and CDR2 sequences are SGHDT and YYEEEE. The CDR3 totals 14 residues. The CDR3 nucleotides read TGTGCCAGCAGCTACGTTACAGGGGCTTCACCCCTCCACTTT. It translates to CASSYVTGASPLHF.

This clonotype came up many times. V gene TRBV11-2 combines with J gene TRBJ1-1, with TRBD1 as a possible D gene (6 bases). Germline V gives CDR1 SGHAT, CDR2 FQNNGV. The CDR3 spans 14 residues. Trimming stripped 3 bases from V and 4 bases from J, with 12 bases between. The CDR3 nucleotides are TGTGCCAGCAGCTTCCCCAGGGGAGGCACTGAAGCTTTCTTT. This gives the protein CASSFPRGGTEAFF.

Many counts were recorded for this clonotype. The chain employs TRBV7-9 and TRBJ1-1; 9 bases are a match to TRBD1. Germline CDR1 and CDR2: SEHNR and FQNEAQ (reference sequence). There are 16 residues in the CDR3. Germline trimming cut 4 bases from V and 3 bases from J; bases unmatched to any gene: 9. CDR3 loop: CASSSRTGVGYTEAFF. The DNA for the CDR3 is TGTGCCAGCAGCTCCCGGACAGGGGTGGGGTACACTGAAGCTTTCTTT.

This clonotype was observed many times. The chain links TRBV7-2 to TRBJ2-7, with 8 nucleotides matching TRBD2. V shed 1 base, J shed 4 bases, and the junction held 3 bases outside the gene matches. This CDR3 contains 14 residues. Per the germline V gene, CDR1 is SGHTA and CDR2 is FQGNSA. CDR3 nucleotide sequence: TGTGCCAGCAGCTTAGGTAGCGGGGCGTACGAGCAGTACGTC. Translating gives CASSLGSGAYEQYV.

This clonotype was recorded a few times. This CDR3 reads CASSPSGFHEQFF. For the CDR3, the DNA is TGTGCCAGCAGTCCATCAGGGTTCCATGAGCAGTTCTTC. This chain joins TRBV27 and TRBJ2-1, with TRBD1 as a possible D gene (5 bases). Germline V gene data show CDR1 as MNHEY and CDR2 as SMNVEV (reference sequence). The CDR3 is 13 residues long. With 5 bases removed from V and 8 bases from J, the gap between germline ends came to 13 bases.